Here is one T cell receptor beta chain with its context. The antigen is undetermined. PCR was performed using 60 Vbeta and 13 Jbeta primers. TCRdb's copy holds only in-frame clones and misses some; the assay was immunoSEQ multiplex PCR. The repertoire consists of a few hundred thousand clones, with around 90% occurring once and the leading ten covering roughly 1.5%. This entry belongs to a study of cytomegalovirus exposure and HLA in healthy donors. Germline V gene sequence: CDR1 SGHAT, CDR2 FQNNGV. The CDR3 extends over 18 amino acids. V shed 5 bases, J shed 3 bases, and the junction held 16 bases outside the gene matches. Study results and caveats: V- and J-gene trimming in TCR beta was tied to a missense DCLRE1C variant by an analysis performed later. The CMV antigen specificity of three CMV-associated chains was confirmed through in vitro analysis.

This clonotype was obtained from a girl aged 2-10 years in good health and CMV-seronegative. Sequences were obtained from PBMCs. The chain combines TRBV11-2 with TRBJ1-1; 9 bases fit TRBD1. Written as DNA, the CDR3 is TGTGCCAGCAGCCACCCGGGACAGGGAAGGTTGGTTGACACTGAAGCTTTCTTT. Its translation is CASSHPGQGRLVDTEAFF.